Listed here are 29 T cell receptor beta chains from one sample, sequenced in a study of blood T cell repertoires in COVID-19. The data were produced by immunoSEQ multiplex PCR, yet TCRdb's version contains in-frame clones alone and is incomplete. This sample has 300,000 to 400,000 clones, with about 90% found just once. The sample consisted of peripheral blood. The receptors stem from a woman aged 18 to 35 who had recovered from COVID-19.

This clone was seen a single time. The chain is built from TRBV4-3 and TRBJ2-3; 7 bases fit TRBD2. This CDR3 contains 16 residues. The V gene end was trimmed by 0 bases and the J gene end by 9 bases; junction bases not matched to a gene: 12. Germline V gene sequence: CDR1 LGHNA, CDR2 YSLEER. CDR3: CASSQEWGRALATQYF. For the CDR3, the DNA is TGCGCCAGCAGCCAAGAGTGGGGGAGGGCACTGGCCACGCAGTATTTT.

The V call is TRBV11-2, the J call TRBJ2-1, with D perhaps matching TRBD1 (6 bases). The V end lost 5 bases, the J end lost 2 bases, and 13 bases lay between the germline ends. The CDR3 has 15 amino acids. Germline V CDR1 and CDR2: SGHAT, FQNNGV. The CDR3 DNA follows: TGTGCCAGCAGCCCCGTACAGGGAACCTACAATGAGCAGTTCTTC. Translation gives CASSPVQGTYNEQFF.

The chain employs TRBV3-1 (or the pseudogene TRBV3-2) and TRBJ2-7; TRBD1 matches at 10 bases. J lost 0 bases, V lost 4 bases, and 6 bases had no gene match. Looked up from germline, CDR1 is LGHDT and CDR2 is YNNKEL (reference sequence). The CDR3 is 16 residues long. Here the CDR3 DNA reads TGTGCCAGCAGCCCAGGACAGGGGGTCCCCTCCTACGAGCAGTACGTC. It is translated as CASSPGQGVPSYEQYV.

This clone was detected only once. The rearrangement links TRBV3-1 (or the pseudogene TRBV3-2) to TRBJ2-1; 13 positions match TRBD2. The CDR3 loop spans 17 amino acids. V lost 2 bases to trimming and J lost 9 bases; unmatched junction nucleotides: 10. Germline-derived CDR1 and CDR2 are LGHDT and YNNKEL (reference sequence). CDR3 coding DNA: TGTGCCAGCAGCCAATCACTAGCGGGAGGGCCGGTTGCTGAGCAGTTCTTC. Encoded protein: CASSQSLAGGPVAEQFF.

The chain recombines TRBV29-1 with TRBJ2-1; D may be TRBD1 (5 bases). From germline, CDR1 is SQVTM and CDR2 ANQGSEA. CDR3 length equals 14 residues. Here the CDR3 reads CSSRRGNSYNEQFF. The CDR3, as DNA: TGCAGTTCCCGAAGGGGCAACTCCTACAATGAGCAGTTCTTC.

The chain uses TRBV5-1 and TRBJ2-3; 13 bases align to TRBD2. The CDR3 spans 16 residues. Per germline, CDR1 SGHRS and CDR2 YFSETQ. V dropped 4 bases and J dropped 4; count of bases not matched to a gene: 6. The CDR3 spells CASSSGLAGVADTQYF. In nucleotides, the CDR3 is TGCGCCAGCAGCAGCGGACTAGCGGGAGTCGCAGATACGCAGTATTTT.

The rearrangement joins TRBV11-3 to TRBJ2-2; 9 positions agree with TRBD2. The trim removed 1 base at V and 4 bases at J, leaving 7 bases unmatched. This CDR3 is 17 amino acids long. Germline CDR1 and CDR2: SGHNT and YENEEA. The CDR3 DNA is TGTGCCAGCAGCTTAGGCCTTAGCGGGAGCGGCACCGGGGAGCTGTTTTTT. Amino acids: CASSLGLSGSGTGELFF.

The CDR3 is CASSSGTGLSEQYV. In DNA form, the CDR3 reads TGTGCCAGCAGCTCCGGGACAGGGCTTTCCGAGCAGTACGTC. The V and J genes are TRBV5-4 and TRBJ2-7; TRBD1 matches at 9 bases. The V segment lost 3 bases and the J segment 6 bases; nucleotides outside the gene matches: 7. CDR1 and CDR2 from the germline V gene are SGHNT and YYREEE (reference sequence). CDR3 length equals 14 residues.

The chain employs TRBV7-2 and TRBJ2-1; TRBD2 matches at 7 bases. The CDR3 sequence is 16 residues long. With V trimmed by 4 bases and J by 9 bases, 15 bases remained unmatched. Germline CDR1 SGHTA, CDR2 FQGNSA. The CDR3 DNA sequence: TGTGCCAGCAGCTCATCTGCGGGAGTAAGCAAGCGTGAGCAGTTCTTC. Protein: CASSSSAGVSKREQFF.

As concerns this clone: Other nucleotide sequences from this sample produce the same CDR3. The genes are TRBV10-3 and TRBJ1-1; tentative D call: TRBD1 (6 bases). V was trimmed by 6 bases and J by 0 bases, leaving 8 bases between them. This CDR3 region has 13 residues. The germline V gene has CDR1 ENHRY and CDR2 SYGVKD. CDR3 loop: CAIRQGLNTEAFF. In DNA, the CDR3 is TGTGCCATCAGACAGGGTTTGAACACTGAAGCTTTCTTT.

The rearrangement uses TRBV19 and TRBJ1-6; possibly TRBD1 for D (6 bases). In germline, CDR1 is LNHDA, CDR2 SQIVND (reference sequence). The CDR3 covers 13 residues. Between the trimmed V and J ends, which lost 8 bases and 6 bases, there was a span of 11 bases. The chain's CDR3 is CASSQGTNSPLHF. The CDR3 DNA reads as TGTGCCAGTTCACAGGGAACTAATTCACCCCTCCACTTT.

CDR3 region: CASSPTRLNTEAFF. CDR3 DNA sequence: TGTGCCAGCTCACCAACAAGACTAAACACTGAAGCTTTCTTT. The chain links TRBV18 to TRBJ1-1; no definite D call. The germline CDR1 and CDR2 sequences are KGHSH and LQKENI. This CDR3 is built from 14 residues. Deletions cut 2 bases from V and 2 bases from J, with 9 bases between.

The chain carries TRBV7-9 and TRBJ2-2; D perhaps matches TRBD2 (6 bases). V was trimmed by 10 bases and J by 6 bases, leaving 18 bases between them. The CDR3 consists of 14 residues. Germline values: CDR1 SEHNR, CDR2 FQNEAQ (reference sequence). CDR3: CATAGREVAGELFF. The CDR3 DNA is TGTGCCACAGCGGGCAGGGAGGTTGCCGGGGAGCTGTTTTTT. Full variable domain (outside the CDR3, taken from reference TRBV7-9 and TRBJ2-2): DTGVSQNPRHKITKRGQNVTFRCDPISEHNRLYWYRQTLGQGPEFLTYFQNEAQLEKSRLLSDRFSAERPKGSFSTLEIQRTEQGDSAMYLCATAGREVAGELFFGEGSRLTVL.

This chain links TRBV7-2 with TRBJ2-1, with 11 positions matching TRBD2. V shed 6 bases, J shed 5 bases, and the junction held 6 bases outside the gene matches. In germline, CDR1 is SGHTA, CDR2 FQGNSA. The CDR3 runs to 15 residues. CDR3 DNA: TGTGCCAGCAGGCGGGGACTAGCGGAAAACAATGAGCAGTTCTTC. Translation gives CASRRGLAENNEQFF.

The CDR3: CAWSVTGTNYGYTF. The CDR3 DNA is TGTGCCTGGAGTGTTACAGGGACTAACTATGGCTACACCTTC. The rearrangement uses TRBV30 and TRBJ1-2; D is possibly TRBD1 (6 bases). The germline CDR1 and CDR2 sequences are GTSNPN and SVGIG (reference sequence). The V end was cut by 0 bases, the J end by 0 bases, with 8 bases between. The CDR3 consists of 14 residues.

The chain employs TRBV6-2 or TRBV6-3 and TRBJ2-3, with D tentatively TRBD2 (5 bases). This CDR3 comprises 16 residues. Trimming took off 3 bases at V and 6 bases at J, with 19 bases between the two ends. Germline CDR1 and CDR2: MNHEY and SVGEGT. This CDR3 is CASSYPASPRGDTQYF. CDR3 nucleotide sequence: TGTGCCAGCAGTTATCCGGCTAGCCCACGAGGGGATACGCAGTATTTT.

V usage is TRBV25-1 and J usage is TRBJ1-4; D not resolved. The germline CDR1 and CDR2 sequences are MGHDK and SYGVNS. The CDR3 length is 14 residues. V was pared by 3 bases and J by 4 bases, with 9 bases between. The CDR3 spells CASSEFSDNEKLFF. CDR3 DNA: TGTGCCAGCAGTGAGTTCAGCGATAATGAAAAACTGTTTTTT.

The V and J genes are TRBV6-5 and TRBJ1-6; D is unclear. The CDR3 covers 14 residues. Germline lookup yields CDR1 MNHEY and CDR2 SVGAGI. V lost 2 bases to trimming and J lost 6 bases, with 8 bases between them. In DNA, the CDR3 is TGTGCCAGCAGTTACGGGAGATCTAATTCACCCCTCCACTTT. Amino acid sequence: CASSYGRSNSPLHF.

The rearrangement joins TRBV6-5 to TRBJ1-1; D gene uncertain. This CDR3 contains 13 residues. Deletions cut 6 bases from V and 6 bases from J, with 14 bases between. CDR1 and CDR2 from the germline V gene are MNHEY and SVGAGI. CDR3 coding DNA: TGTGCCAGCAGGAGAGGAGTCGGGTCTGAAGCTTTCTTT. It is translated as CASRRGVGSEAFF.

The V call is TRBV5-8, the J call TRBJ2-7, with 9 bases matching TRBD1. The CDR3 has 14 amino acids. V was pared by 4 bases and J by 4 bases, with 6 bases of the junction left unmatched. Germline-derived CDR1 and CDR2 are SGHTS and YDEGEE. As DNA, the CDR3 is TGTGCCAGCAGCCAGCGGACAGGGGATTACGAGCAGTACGTC. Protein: CASSQRTGDYEQYV.

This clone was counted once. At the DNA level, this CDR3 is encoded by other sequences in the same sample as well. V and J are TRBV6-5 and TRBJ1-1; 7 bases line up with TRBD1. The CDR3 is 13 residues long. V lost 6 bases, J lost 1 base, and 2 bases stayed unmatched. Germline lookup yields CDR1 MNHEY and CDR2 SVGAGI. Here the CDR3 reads CASSRTGNTEAFF. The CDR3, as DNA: TGTGCCAGCAGCCGGACAGGGAACACTGAAGCTTTCTTT.

CDR3: CASSLGTGSTNEKLFF. DNA for the CDR3: TGTGCCAGCAGCTTAGGGACAGGATCAACTAATGAAAAACTGTTTTTT. The chain employs TRBV7-9 and TRBJ1-4; 7 bases fit TRBD1. V dropped 1 base and J dropped 0; count of bases not matched to a gene: 2. The CDR3 is 16 amino acids. Germline lookup yields CDR1 SEHNR and CDR2 FQNEAQ (reference sequence).

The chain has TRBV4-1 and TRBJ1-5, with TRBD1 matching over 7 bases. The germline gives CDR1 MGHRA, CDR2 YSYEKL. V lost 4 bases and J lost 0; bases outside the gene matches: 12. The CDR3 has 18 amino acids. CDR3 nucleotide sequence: TGCGCCAGCAGCCCTCTACAAGGACAGGACAATAGCAATCAGCCCCAGCATTTT. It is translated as CASSPLQGQDNSNQPQHF.

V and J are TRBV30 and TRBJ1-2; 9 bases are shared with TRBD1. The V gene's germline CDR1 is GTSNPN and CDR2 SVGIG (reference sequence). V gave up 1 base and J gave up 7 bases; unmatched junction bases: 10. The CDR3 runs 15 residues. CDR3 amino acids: CAWSGVPGQGTGYTF. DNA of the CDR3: TGTGCCTGGAGTGGTGTCCCGGGACAGGGTACTGGCTACACCTTC.

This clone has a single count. CDR3: CASSLGLAPRSYNEQFF. CDR3 in DNA: TGTGCCAGCAGCCTCGGACTAGCTCCTAGATCCTACAATGAGCAGTTCTTC. The chain links TRBV11-3 to TRBJ2-1; TRBD2 agrees at 8 bases. The V gene's germline CDR1 is SGHNT and CDR2 YENEEA. The junction had 10 bases not matched to a gene; V was cut back by 5 bases and J by 1 base. The CDR3 is made up of 17 amino acids. Filled out from reference TRBV11-3 and TRBJ2-1, the complete variable domain reads EAGVVQSPRYKIIEKKQPVAFWCNPISGHNTLYWYLQNLGQGPELLIRYENEEAVDDSQLPKDRFSAERLKGVDSTLKIQPAELGDSAVYLCASSLGLAPRSYNEQFFGPGTRLTVL.

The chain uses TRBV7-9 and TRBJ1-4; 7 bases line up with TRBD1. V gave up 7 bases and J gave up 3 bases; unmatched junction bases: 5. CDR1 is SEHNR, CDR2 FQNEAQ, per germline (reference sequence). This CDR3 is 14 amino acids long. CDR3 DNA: TGTGCCAGCACCAAGGGACAGCCTAATGAAAAACTGTTTTTT. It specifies CASTKGQPNEKLFF. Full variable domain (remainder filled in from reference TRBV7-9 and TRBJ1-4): DTGVSQNPRHKITKRGQNVTFRCDPISEHNRLYWYRQTLGQGPEFLTYFQNEAQLEKSRLLSDRFSAERPKGSFSTLEIQRTEQGDSAMYLCASTKGQPNEKLFFGSGTQLSVL.

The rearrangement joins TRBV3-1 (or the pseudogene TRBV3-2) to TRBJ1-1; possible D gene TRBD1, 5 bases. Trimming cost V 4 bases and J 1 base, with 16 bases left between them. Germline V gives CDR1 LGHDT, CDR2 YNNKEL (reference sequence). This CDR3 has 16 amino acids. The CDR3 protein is CASSLRRGAGNTEAFF. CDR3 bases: TGTGCCAGCAGCCTTCGAAGGGGCGCAGGGAACACTGAAGCTTTCTTT.

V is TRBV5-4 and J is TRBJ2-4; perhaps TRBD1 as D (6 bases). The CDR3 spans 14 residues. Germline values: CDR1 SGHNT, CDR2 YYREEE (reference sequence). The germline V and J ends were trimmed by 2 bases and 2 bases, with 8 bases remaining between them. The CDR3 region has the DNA TGTGCCAGCAGCTTAGGGGGAACCAAAAACATTCAGTACTTC. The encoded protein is CASSLGGTKNIQYF.

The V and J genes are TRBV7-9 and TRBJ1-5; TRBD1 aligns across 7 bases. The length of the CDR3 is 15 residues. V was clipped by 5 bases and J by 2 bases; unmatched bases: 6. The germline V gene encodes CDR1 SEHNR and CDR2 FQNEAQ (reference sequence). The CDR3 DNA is TGTGCCAGCAGCCTAACCACAGGGGGCAATCAGCCCCAGCATTTT. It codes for CASSLTTGGNQPQHF.